The 10 T cell receptor beta chains presented below share a single source sample, sequenced in a study of cytomegalovirus exposure and HLA in healthy donors. Primers included in the PCR were 60 Vbeta and 13 Jbeta primers. The protocol was immunoSEQ multiplex PCR, while the TCRdb copy is restricted to in-frame clones and leaves out a portion. This table has more than 110,000 clones, 60% to 80% appearing once. Input material: PBMCs. Every receptor here comes from a woman in her twenties or thirties in good health and CMV-seronegative.

The gene calls are TRBV2 and TRBJ2-1; 13 positions agree with TRBD2. V shed 10 bases and J 7 bases; nucleotides not matched to a gene: 4. Germline lookup yields CDR1 SNHLY and CDR2 FYNNEI. This CDR3 region has 13 residues. CDR3: CATGLAGVNEQFF. The DNA for the CDR3 is TGTGCCACCGGACTAGCGGGAGTGAATGAGCAGTTCTTC.

The rearrangement uses TRBV27 and TRBJ1-5, with TRBD1 matching 8 bases. V was clipped by 6 bases and J by 7 bases; unmatched bases: 5. Germline CDR1 is MNHEY and CDR2 is SMNVEV (reference sequence). CDR3 length equals 13 residues. CDR3 loop: CASRGQGGQPQHF. The CDR3 DNA sequence: TGTGCCAGCAGAGGACAGGGTGGACAGCCCCAGCATTTT.

The chain combines TRBV9 with TRBJ2-3; TRBD2 matches 10 bases. Trimming removed 4 bases from V and 4 bases from J; junction bases left unmatched: 9. This CDR3 contains 16 residues. Germline V gene sequence: CDR1 SGDLS, CDR2 YYNGEE. CDR3 loop: CASSTLSGRKADTQYF. CDR3 coding DNA: TGTGCCAGCAGCACCCTTAGCGGGAGGAAGGCAGATACGCAGTATTTT. Combining the CDR3 with reference TRBV9 and TRBJ2-3 gives the whole variable domain DSGVTQTPKHLITATGQRVTLRCSPRSGDLSVYWYQQSLDQGLQFLIQYYNGEERAKGNILERFSAQQFPDLHSELNLSSLELGDSALYFCASSTLSGRKADTQYFGPGTRLTVL.

The rearrangement uses TRBV10-3 and TRBJ1-4; 9 nucleotides match TRBD1. From germline, CDR1 is ENHRY and CDR2 SYGVKD. Trimming removed 4 bases from V and 7 bases from J; junction bases left unmatched: 4. The length of the CDR3 is 14 residues. In DNA form, the CDR3 reads TGTGCCATCAGTGGAGACAGGGGGTCTGAAAAACTGTTTTTT. It translates to CAISGDRGSEKLFF.

This clone showed up just a few times. The V and J genes are TRBV5-4 and TRBJ2-7; a possible D gene is TRBD1 (6 bases). The CDR3 covers 14 residues. V was trimmed by 4 bases and J by 5 bases, leaving 16 bases between them. Germline V gives CDR1 SGHNT, CDR2 YYREEE (reference sequence). The CDR3 protein is CASSLTQGFHEQYF. CDR3 DNA: TGTGCCAGCAGCCTCACTCAGGGGTTCCACGAGCAGTACTTC.

The genes are TRBV7-3 and TRBJ2-5, with 9 bases matching TRBD1. The CDR3 sequence is 15 residues long. Trimming at V came to 5 bases and at J to 5 bases, leaving 9 bases not matched to a gene. Germline V gene lookup returns CDR1 SGHTA and CDR2 FQGTGA. CDR3 DNA: TGTGCCAGCAGCCCACAGGGGGCTCTGGGGGAGACCCAGTACTTC. This gives the protein CASSPQGALGETQYF.

A few counts support this clone. This sequence joins TRBV18 and TRBJ2-2; 7 bases are a match to TRBD1. V shed 6 bases and J 2 bases; nucleotides not matched to a gene: 12. The CDR3 extends over 17 amino acids. CDR1 KGHSH and CDR2 LQKENI come from the germline V gene. The CDR3 DNA reads TGTGCCAGCTCGCCGGGACAGCTACAAATCAACACCGGGGAGCTGTTTTTT. Protein: CASSPGQLQINTGELFF.

V is TRBV6-6 and J is TRBJ1-6; no definite D call. The germline CDR1 and CDR2 sequences are MNHNY and SVGAGI (reference sequence). V dropped 7 bases and J dropped 14 bases, with 27 bases sitting between them. CDR3 length: 16 amino acids. CDR3 DNA: TGTGCCAGCAAAAAAATCGGACTGACTTCAATTATGACCCTCCACTTT. Translated: CASKKIGLTSIMTLHF.

The sample holds a few counts of this clone. The chain carries TRBV15 and TRBJ1-4; 7 nucleotides match TRBD1. This CDR3 contains 16 residues. Germline V gene sequence: CDR1 LNHNV, CDR2 YYDKDF (reference sequence). After removal of 5 bases from V and 7 bases from J, the junction contained 13 bases not matched to a gene. The chain's CDR3 is CATSDYVGQRGEKLFF. The CDR3 coding sequence is TGTGCCACCAGCGACTATGTGGGACAGAGGGGTGAAAAACTGTTTTTT.

In this sample, this clone turned up once. The V and J genes are TRBV28 and TRBJ1-3; no reliable D call. The germline gives CDR1 MDHEN, CDR2 SYDVKM. V gave up 2 bases and J gave up 4 bases, with 12 bases separating them. The CDR3 runs to 15 residues. CDR3 nucleotides: TGTGCCAGCAGTTTAAAAGGTGCAGGAGGAAACACCATATATTTT. It encodes CASSLKGAGGNTIYF.